This passage covers 32 T cell receptor beta chains from one sample sequenced in a study of shared clonotypes between healthy human individuals. TCRdb's copy holds only in-frame clones and misses some; the assay was immunoSEQ multiplex PCR. In the table there are around 1,000,000 clones, approximately 75% of which are singletons. Material for sequencing was memory CD4+ T cells from PBMCs. Stated subset: CD45RA-negative fraction. The receptors come from a man aged 18 to 29 in good health. Some clones in this sample may be carry-over from other donors' samples.

The rearrangement links TRBV2 to TRBJ2-2; D is undetermined. CDR3 size: 16 residues. Germline V CDR1 and CDR2: SNHLY, FYNNEI. Deletions cut 6 bases from V and 0 bases from J, with 14 bases between. CDR3 region: CASSPAGLTNTGELFF. CDR3 coding DNA: TGTGCCAGCAGCCCCGCTGGCCTTACGAACACCGGGGAGCTGTTTTTT.

The chain employs TRBV15 and TRBJ1-5; D not certain. Germline V gives CDR1 LNHNV, CDR2 YYDKDF (reference sequence). V lost 3 bases and J 4 bases, leaving 13 bases between the germline ends. The CDR3 consists of 15 residues. This CDR3 is CATSSETGRNQPQHF. CDR3 sequence (DNA): TGTGCCACCAGCAGTGAGACGGGCCGAAATCAGCCCCAGCATTTT. Supplemented by reference TRBV15 and TRBJ1-5, the full variable domain reads DAMVIQNPRYQVTQFGKPVTLSCSQTLNHNVMYWYQQKSSQAPKLLFHYYDKDFNNEADTPDNFQSRRPNTSFCFLDIRSPGLGDTAMYLCATSSETGRNQPQHFGDGTRLSIL.

This clone was detected only a few times. V usage is TRBV5-4 and J usage is TRBJ1-4, with unresolved D. The length of the CDR3 is 12 residues. The germline CDR1 and CDR2 sequences are SGHNT and YYREEE (reference sequence). The germline V and J ends were trimmed by 10 bases and 6 bases, with 13 bases remaining between them. CDR3 bases: TGTGCCGCCGGGGTTTATGATGAAAAACTGTTTTTT. Translating it yields CAAGVYDEKLFF.

CDR3 DNA sequence: TGTGCCAGCAGCTTAGTCAGGGAGGCCGGGGAGCTGTTTTTT. Translation: CASSLVREAGELFF. This chain uses TRBV11-1 with TRBJ2-2; perhaps TRBD2 as D (6 bases). The ends were cut back, 1 base at V and 6 bases at J, with 9 bases in the middle. This CDR3 spans 14 amino acids. CDR1 and CDR2 from the germline V gene are SGHAT and FQDESV (reference sequence). Based on the CDR3 plus reference TRBV11-1 and TRBJ2-2, the full variable domain is EAEVAQSPRYKITEKSQAVAFWCDPISGHATLYWYRQILGQGPELLVQFQDESVVDDSQLPKDRFSAERLKGVDSTLKIQPAELGDSAMYLCASSLVREAGELFFGEGSRLTVL.

The CDR3 sequence is CAIRGLAPSSYNEQFF. The CDR3, as DNA: TGTGCCATCAGAGGACTAGCGCCCTCCTCCTACAATGAGCAGTTCTTC. The J gene is TRBJ2-1, the V gene TRBV10-3, with 9 bases identical to TRBD2. The V gene end was trimmed by 6 bases and the J gene end by 0 bases; junction bases not matched to a gene: 6. Germline V lookup: CDR1 ENHRY, CDR2 SYGVKD. There are 16 residues in the CDR3.

This chain connects TRBV11-2 to TRBJ2-7; TRBD2 is a possible D gene (5 bases). The germline V gene encodes CDR1 SGHAT and CDR2 FQNNGV. The CDR3 is made up of 13 amino acids. Trimming took off 1 base at V and 3 bases at J, with 7 bases between the two ends. The CDR3 sequence: CASSLVRGYEQYF. The CDR3 DNA reads TGTGCCAGCAGCTTAGTTCGGGGCTACGAGCAGTACTTC.

The J gene is TRBJ2-2, the V gene TRBV25-1; TRBD2 agrees at 11 bases. The germline gives CDR1 MGHDK, CDR2 SYGVNS. The CDR3 loop spans 17 amino acids. The V gene end was trimmed by 6 bases and the J gene end by 2 bases; junction bases not matched to a gene: 8. CDR3 coding DNA: TGTGCCAGCAGACCCCCTAGCGGGAGGCAAAACACCGGGGAGCTGTTTTTT. Translated, it gives CASRPPSGRQNTGELFF.

This clone was picked up a small number of times. The chain recombines TRBV2 with TRBJ2-7, with D hard to call. Germline V gene sequence: CDR1 SNHLY, CDR2 FYNNEI. V dropped 2 bases and J dropped 3 bases, with 5 bases sitting between them. The CDR3 spans 12 residues. This chain's CDR3 is CASSEMRYEQYF. The CDR3 coding sequence is TGTGCCAGCAGTGAAATGCGCTACGAGCAGTACTTC. Full variable domain (remainder filled in from reference TRBV2 and TRBJ2-7): EPEVTQTPSHQVTQMGQEVILRCVPISNHLYFYWYRQILGQKVEFLVSFYNNEISEKSEIFDDQFSVERPDGSNFTLKIRSTKLEDSAMYFCASSEMRYEQYFGPGTRLTVT.

The J gene is TRBJ2-1, the V gene TRBV7-2; tentative D call: TRBD2 (5 bases). The CDR3 runs 13 residues. Germline V CDR1 and CDR2: SGHTA, FQGNSA. V was trimmed by 3 bases and J by 9 bases, leaving 12 bases between them. CDR3 DNA sequence: TGTGCCAGCAGCTTCGAATGGGAGAGTGAGCAGTTCTTC. It yields the protein CASSFEWESEQFF.

The V and J genes are TRBV2 and TRBJ1-2, with 8 bases fitting TRBD1. After removal of 7 bases from V and 7 bases from J, the junction contained 8 bases not matched to a gene. This CDR3 spans 13 amino acids. Germline V gene data show CDR1 as SNHLY and CDR2 as FYNNEI. The CDR3 region has the DNA TGTGCCAGCATCCCCACAGGGGGTAGTGGCTACACCTTC. Its protein product is CASIPTGGSGYTF.

The chain joins TRBV28 to TRBJ2-1; D uncertain. V gave up 4 bases and J gave up 9 bases, with 10 bases separating them. CDR3 length equals 12 residues. Looked up from germline, CDR1 is MDHEN and CDR2 is SYDVKM. The chain's CDR3 is CASSSRWVEQFF. The CDR3 DNA follows: TGTGCCAGCAGTTCAAGGTGGGTTGAGCAGTTCTTC.

This clone was recorded many times. The gene calls are TRBV2 and TRBJ2-7; 10 bases line up with TRBD2. Trimming at V came to 6 bases and at J to 2 bases, leaving 1 base not matched to a gene. This CDR3 spans 13 amino acids. Germline-derived CDR1 and CDR2 are SNHLY and FYNNEI. The CDR3: CASRLAGTYEQYF. The CDR3 DNA is TGTGCCAGCAGACTAGCGGGGACCTACGAGCAGTACTTC.

This clone has more than one count but fewer than ten. The chain carries TRBV2 and TRBJ2-7; weak D call: TRBD2 (5 bases). The V gene lost 5 bases and the J gene lost 3 bases, with 14 bases spanning the gap. Per the germline V gene, CDR1 is SNHLY and CDR2 is FYNNEI. This CDR3 comprises 14 residues. The chain's CDR3 is CASSRTFALYEQYF. CDR3 nucleotide sequence: TGTGCCAGCAGTCGGACTTTCGCCCTCTACGAGCAGTACTTC.

The chain recombines TRBV10-3 with TRBJ1-1, with a tentative D call TRBD1 (6 bases). Germline assignment: CDR1 ENHRY and CDR2 SYGVKD. Trimming pared 5 bases from V and 1 base from J, leaving 14 bases between. The CDR3 consists of 15 residues. The CDR3 loop is CAISPTGGRNTEAFF. Here the CDR3 DNA reads TGTGCCATCAGTCCAACTGGGGGGCGGAACACTGAAGCTTTCTTT.

CDR3 sequence (DNA): TGTGCCAGCAGCTTAGGGACGGACTCTGAGAGCTCTGGAAACACCATATATTTT. Protein product: CASSLGTDSESSGNTIYF. The rearrangement links TRBV7-9 to TRBJ1-3, with D unresolved. The CDR3 has 18 residues. V was pared by 1 base and J by 0 bases, with 16 bases between. Germline loops: CDR1 SEHNR, CDR2 FQNEAQ (reference sequence).

This chain links TRBV6-6 with TRBJ2-3, with 10 bases identical to TRBD2. Germline V CDR1 and CDR2: MNHNY, SVGAGI (reference sequence). V lost 7 bases and J lost 1; bases outside the gene matches: 5. The CDR3 is 15 residues long. The CDR3 sequence is CASTPLAGGTDTQYF. The CDR3 nucleotides read TGTGCCAGCACTCCCCTAGCGGGAGGCACAGATACGCAGTATTTT.

The gene calls are TRBV14 and TRBJ2-3; D perhaps matches TRBD2 (5 bases). The CDR3 is made up of 19 amino acids. Trimming pared 3 bases from V and 0 bases from J, leaving 22 bases between. Germline CDR1 is SGHDN and CDR2 is FVKESK. CDR3 sequence reads: CASSQEQEVAFPSTDTQYF. The DNA of the CDR3 is TGTGCCAGCAGCCAGGAGCAGGAGGTAGCGTTCCCTAGCACAGATACGCAGTATTTT.

The rearrangement links TRBV7-2 to TRBJ2-7, with D maybe TRBD2 (5 bases). V was shortened by 1 base and J by 6 bases, with 13 bases between the two germline ends. CDR1 is SGHTA, CDR2 FQGNSA, per germline. This CDR3 has 14 residues. The CDR3 region is CASSLVGWAGEQYF. CDR3 in DNA: TGTGCCAGCAGCTTAGTTGGCTGGGCGGGCGAGCAGTACTTC.

This clone was recorded a few times. The chain carries TRBV19 and TRBJ2-1, with 14 nucleotides matching TRBD2. CDR3 length: 17 amino acids. The germline CDR1 and CDR2 sequences are LNHDA and SQIVND (reference sequence). The ends lost 7 bases at V and 1 base at J; junction bases unmatched: 6. CDR3 residues: CASNPGLAGVSYNEQFF. In DNA, the CDR3 is TGTGCCAGTAACCCGGGACTAGCGGGAGTGTCCTACAATGAGCAGTTCTTC.

V usage is TRBV5-1 and J usage is TRBJ1-2, with D possibly TRBD1 on 6 matching bases. This CDR3 has 13 residues. Germline V CDR1 and CDR2: SGHRS, YFSETQ. V gave up 3 bases and J gave up 6 bases, with 12 bases separating them. CDR3: CASSSGGADGYTF. CDR3 sequence (DNA): TGCGCCAGCAGCTCCGGGGGCGCGGATGGCTACACCTTC. Full variable domain (remainder filled in from reference TRBV5-1 and TRBJ1-2): KAGVTQTPRYLIKTRGQQVTLSCSPISGHRSVSWYQQTPGQGLQFLFEYFSETQRNKGNFPGRFSGRQFSNSRSEMNVSTLELGDSALYLCASSSGGADGYTFGSGTRLTVV.

This clone is a singleton in its sample. The J gene is TRBJ2-7, the V gene TRBV28; 13 bases are a match to TRBD2. The CDR3 sequence is 17 residues long. V trimming: 4 bases; J trimming: 5 bases; junction bases outside the gene matches: 11. The V gene's germline CDR1 is MDHEN and CDR2 SYDVKM. The CDR3 nucleotides read TGTGCCAGCAGTTCCCCCGCATTTGGACTAGCGGGAGACGAGCAGTACTTC. Protein sequence: CASSSPAFGLAGDEQYF.

A word on this clone: A read error may produce the germline difference seen at one junction end. V usage is TRBV5-5 and J usage is TRBJ1-5; unclear D gene. This CDR3 has 15 amino acids. The V gene's germline CDR1 is SGHKS and CDR2 YYEKEE (reference sequence). The CDR3 loop reads CASSPGPMGNQPQHF. The DNA for the CDR3 is TGTGCCAGCAGCCCTGGGCCTATGGGCAACCAGCCCCAGCATTTT.

The CDR3 nucleotides are TGTGCCAGCAGTGTCAACCCGGGACAGGGGCCTGAAAAACTGTTTTTT. It is translated as CASSVNPGQGPEKLFF. V is TRBV28 and J is TRBJ1-4; 10 bases map to TRBD1. J gave up 7 bases and V 5 bases, and 10 bases lay outside the gene matches. The CDR3 runs 16 residues. From germline, CDR1 is MDHEN and CDR2 SYDVKM.

This sequence joins TRBV4-3 and TRBJ2-5; a weak D match, TRBD1 (5 bases). The CDR3 spans 15 residues. The germline V gene encodes CDR1 LGHNA and CDR2 YSLEER. Trimming cost V 0 bases and J 5 bases, with 13 bases left between them. CDR3 nucleotide sequence: TGCGCCAGCAGCCAAGAAGTGGCAGGGCAGGAGACCCAGTACTTC. It translates to CASSQEVAGQETQYF.

This clone was counted a single time. The chain combines TRBV30 with TRBJ2-3; 7 bases match TRBD2. The J segment lost 12 bases and the V segment lost 0 bases, leaving 6 bases of the junction unmatched. CDR3 length equals 12 residues. CDR1 and CDR2 (germline): GTSNPN, SVGIG (reference sequence). Written as DNA, the CDR3 is TGTGCCTGGAGTGTAGGGCGGGAGTCACAGTATTTT. This gives the protein CAWSVGRESQYF.

This chain joins TRBV2 and TRBJ1-5; 7 positions match TRBD1. This CDR3 is 13 amino acids long. The germline V gene has CDR1 SNHLY and CDR2 FYNNEI. V dropped 8 bases and J dropped 4; count of bases not matched to a gene: 5. The CDR3 sequence: CASSTGANQPQHF. CDR3 DNA: TGTGCCAGCTCTACAGGGGCGAATCAGCCCCAGCATTTT.

This chain links TRBV5-5 with TRBJ2-4; 8 positions agree with TRBD1. CDR3 length: 15 amino acids. CDR1 is SGHKS, CDR2 YYEKEE, per germline (reference sequence). The V segment lost 2 bases and the J segment 13 bases; nucleotides outside the gene matches: 14. The DNA of the CDR3 is TGTGCCAGCAGCTTTCAAAGCCAGGGACAGGCAGGACAGTACTTC. It encodes CASSFQSQGQAGQYF.

Of note for this clone: Other DNA sequences in the same sample also yield this CDR3. The V and J genes are TRBV30 and TRBJ2-1; D not certain. The CDR3 spans 13 residues. Germline-derived CDR1 and CDR2 are GTSNPN and SVGIG (reference sequence). V lost 0 bases, J lost 2 bases, and 5 bases lay in between. The CDR3, as DNA: TGTGCCTGGAGTGTAGGCGCCTACAATGAGCAGTTCTTC. Translating it yields CAWSVGAYNEQFF.

V gene TRBV27 combines with J gene TRBJ1-5; TRBD1 matches 8 bases. Germline V gene data show CDR1 as MNHEY and CDR2 as SMNVEV (reference sequence). J was trimmed by 5 bases and V by 3 bases; bases with no gene match: 6. The CDR3 has 15 residues. The CDR3, as DNA: TGTGCCAGCAGTTTTTCCCAGGGGGCGCATCAGCCCCAGCATTTT. Amino acids: CASSFSQGAHQPQHF.

The chain recombines TRBV7-8 with TRBJ1-5, with D perhaps matching TRBD1 (5 bases). CDR3 length equals 16 residues. Germline CDR1 reads SGHVS; CDR2 reads FQNEAQ. The ends were cut back, 5 bases at V and 3 bases at J, with 17 bases in the middle. CDR3 amino acids: CASSPGTGGNNQPQHF. As DNA, the CDR3 is TGTGCCAGCAGCCCAGGTACGGGGGGGAACAATCAGCCCCAGCATTTT.

V is TRBV2 and J is TRBJ2-1, with TRBD1 as a possible D gene (6 bases). CDR1 SNHLY and CDR2 FYNNEI come from the germline V gene. The CDR3 extends over 19 amino acids. V was pared by 7 bases and J by 5 bases, with 30 bases between. The CDR3 sequence is CASIVPMGQKGAPHNEQFF. The CDR3 DNA sequence: TGTGCCAGCATTGTCCCTATGGGACAAAAGGGCGCACCACACAATGAGCAGTTCTTC.

This chain joins TRBV5-1 and TRBJ2-2; 8 nucleotides match TRBD1. After removal of 4 bases from V and 2 bases from J, the junction contained 4 bases not matched to a gene. The CDR3 covers 15 residues. The germline V gene encodes CDR1 SGHRS and CDR2 YFSETQ. The CDR3 sequence: CASSQDRGNTGELFF. The DNA of the CDR3 is TGCGCCAGCAGCCAAGACAGGGGAAACACCGGGGAGCTGTTTTTT.